This T cell receptor beta chain was documented in a study of blood T cell repertoires in COVID-19. V lost 3 bases to trimming and J lost 0 bases; unmatched junction nucleotides: 8. The CDR3 consists of 17 residues. CDR1 and CDR2 (germline): ENHRY, SYGVKD. TCRdb's table, derived via immunoSEQ multiplex PCR, lists solely in-frame clones and lacks some. The sample lists 200,000 to 250,000 clones; 80% were seen once. The sample was peripheral blood. The TCR was taken from a woman in her seventies with acute or convalescent COVID-19. This chain uses TRBV10-3 with TRBJ2-1; TRBD2 aligns across 7 bases. The CDR3: CAISESSGSLSYNEQFF. The CDR3 nucleotides are TGTGCCATCAGTGAATCTAGCGGCAGTCTCTCCTACAATGAGCAGTTCTTC.